Following are 23 T cell receptor beta chains from one sample sequenced in a study of T cells in Graves' hyperthyroidism and ophthalmopathy. From RNA transcripts, TCR beta CDR3 regions were amplified. A first-round RT-PCR of the TCR CDR3 used the HTBI primer set. TCRdb passed the multiplex PCR reads through MiXCR, listing each CDR3 protein once. This table has fewer than 400,000 distinct CDR3 sequences, approximately 25% appearing once. Sequencing was performed on blood. The receptors stem from a man aged 45 to 65 with Graves' hyperthyroidism.

V and J are TRBV13 and TRBJ2-7, with D possibly TRBD2 on 6 matching bases. Germline assignment: CDR1 PRHDT and CDR2 FYEKMQ (reference sequence). The ends were cut back, 2 bases at V and 5 bases at J, with 25 bases in the middle. CDR3 length: 18 residues. The CDR3 is CASSLQQRTTVLGDEQYF. CDR3 coding DNA: TGTGCCAGCAGCTTACAACAAAGGACTACGGTTTTGGGAGACGAGCAGTACTTC.

V and J are TRBV28 and TRBJ2-7; TRBD2 might be the D (7 bases). The CDR3 extends over 16 amino acids. Germline values: CDR1 MDHEN, CDR2 SYDVKM. V lost 5 bases to trimming and J lost 6 bases, with 23 bases between them. DNA for the CDR3: TGTGCCAGCAGTGAGGGGGGAGGGGTCAGGCCCTTCGAGCAGTACTTC. This gives the protein CASSEGGGVRPFEQYF.

This clonotype came up a few times. This chain links TRBV12-5 with TRBJ2-2; weak D call: TRBD2 (6 bases). Looked up from germline, CDR1 is LGHNT and CDR2 is FRNRAP. The V end lost 0 bases, the J end lost 2 bases, and 16 bases lay between the germline ends. CDR3 length: 18 residues. CDR3: CASGLVLGGTRNTGELFF. The CDR3 region has the DNA TGTGCTAGTGGTTTGGTATTGGGCGGGACGAGAAACACCGGGGAGCTGTTTTTT.

This chain connects TRBV20-1 to TRBJ2-7; the D gene is possibly TRBD2 (5 bases). Trimming took 3 bases from V and 0 from J, leaving 18 bases between them. CDR1 and CDR2 (germline): DFQATT, SNEGSKA (reference sequence). The CDR3 contains 16 residues. The CDR3: CSARPRQRTNSYEQYF. The CDR3 DNA sequence: TGCAGTGCTAGGCCGCGTCAGCGGACCAACTCCTACGAGCAGTACTTC.

This clonotype was picked up a small number of times. The rearrangement links TRBV4-1 to TRBJ2-7, with D possibly being TRBD2 (5 bases). This CDR3 spans 13 amino acids. Trimming shortened V by 4 bases and J by 4 bases, and 11 bases separated the two germline ends. The V gene's germline CDR1 is MGHRA and CDR2 YSYEKL. CDR3 DNA: TGCGCCAGCAGCCCCCCGGACTTGTACGAGCAGTACTTC. This translates into CASSPPDLYEQYF.

This clonotype was detected only a few times. The gene calls are TRBV12-3 or TRBV12-4 and TRBJ1-5; no reliable D call. This CDR3 is built from 14 residues. V lost 7 bases, J lost 1 base, and 11 bases lay in between. The CDR3 DNA reads TGTGCCAGCACCCCCGGGAACAGCAATCAGCCCCAGCATTTT. Protein sequence: CASTPGNSNQPQHF.

This clonotype occurred many times. This CDR3 reads CSARSRDPGGYEQYF. The DNA for the CDR3 is TGCAGTGCTAGATCCCGGGACCCAGGAGGCTACGAGCAGTACTTC. This chain uses TRBV20-1 with TRBJ2-7, with D possibly called TRBD1 or TRBD2 (5 bases each). V lost 2 bases and J 3 bases, leaving 17 bases between the germline ends. Germline CDR1 is DFQATT and CDR2 is SNEGSKA (reference sequence). The CDR3 loop spans 15 amino acids.

J is TRBJ2-3 and V is TRBV27, with 10 positions matching TRBD2. Trimming at V came to 5 bases and at J to 2 bases, leaving 10 bases not matched to a gene. The CDR3 loop spans 17 amino acids. The V gene's germline CDR1 is MNHEY and CDR2 SMNVEV (reference sequence). The CDR3 here is CASSPSRSGRATDTQYF. The CDR3 DNA reads TGTGCCAGCAGTCCAAGCCGCAGCGGGAGGGCCACAGATACGCAGTATTTT.

The chain has TRBV11-1 and TRBJ2-1, with 16 bases fitting TRBD2. V was pared by 5 bases and J by 9 bases, with 13 bases of the junction left unmatched. Germline values: CDR1 SGHAT, CDR2 FQDESV (reference sequence). The CDR3 contains 18 residues. CDR3 loop: CASSRGTSGRAHNVEQFF. CDR3 sequence (DNA): TGTGCCAGCAGCCGCGGGACTAGCGGGAGGGCCCACAATGTTGAGCAGTTCTTC.

This chain links TRBV12-3 or TRBV12-4 with TRBJ1-4; D unresolved. This CDR3 has 15 residues. V was shortened by 0 bases and J by 4 bases, with 9 bases between the two germline ends. The CDR3 DNA sequence: TGTGCCAGCAGTTTAGCAGGAGGGTATAATGAAAAACTGTTTTTT. Protein sequence: CASSLAGGYNEKLFF.

This clonotype came up a few times. The genes are TRBV19 and TRBJ2-5; 10 bases match TRBD1. CDR3 length equals 15 residues. Trimming at V came to 4 bases and at J to 3 bases, leaving 5 bases not matched to a gene. From germline, CDR1 is LNHDA and CDR2 SQIVND (reference sequence). The CDR3 region is CASSRDRGREETQYF. The DNA for the CDR3 is TGTGCCAGTAGTAGAGACAGGGGGCGCGAAGAGACCCAGTACTTC.

The chain has TRBV20-1 and TRBJ1-4; D not certain. Germline CDR1 DFQATT, CDR2 SNEGSKA (reference sequence). This CDR3 spans 17 amino acids. V lost 6 bases to trimming and J lost 1 base, with 21 bases between them. CDR3: CSALGGSGFETNEKLFF. CDR3 DNA: TGCAGTGCCCTCGGCGGTTCGGGATTCGAAACTAATGAAAAACTGTTTTTT.

V and J are TRBV6-2 or TRBV6-3 and TRBJ2-1; D possibly corresponds to TRBD2 (5 bases). The CDR3 loop spans 14 amino acids. V was trimmed by 2 bases and J by 6 bases, leaving 11 bases between them. The germline CDR1 and CDR2 sequences are MNHEY and SVGEGT. The CDR3 nucleotides read TGTGCCAGCAGTTACGGACTGAACGCCAATGAGCAGTTCTTC. Protein product: CASSYGLNANEQFF.

The chain uses TRBV29-1 and TRBJ1-1; 8 nucleotides align to TRBD1. The CDR3 has 14 residues. The germline V gene encodes CDR1 SQVTM and CDR2 ANQGSEA. V dropped 4 bases and J dropped 1; count of bases not matched to a gene: 5. CDR3 sequence: CSVVQTGANTEAFF. The CDR3 nucleotides are TGCAGCGTTGTGCAGACAGGGGCGAACACTGAAGCTTTCTTT.

This chain uses TRBV30 with TRBJ2-3; D is uncertain. V was shortened by 0 bases and J by 1 base, with 5 bases between the two germline ends. The germline gives CDR1 GTSNPN, CDR2 SVGIG (reference sequence). The CDR3 has 13 amino acids. This CDR3 is CAWSVTRTDTQYF. CDR3 coding DNA: TGTGCCTGGAGTGTAACCCGCACAGATACGCAGTATTTT.

This clonotype was seen many times. The chain couples TRBV28 to TRBJ1-1; D is ambiguous. V dropped 3 bases and J dropped 1 base, with 9 bases sitting between them. The length of the CDR3 is 14 residues. Looked up from germline, CDR1 is MDHEN and CDR2 is SYDVKM. This CDR3 is CASSFLSSNTEAFF. DNA for the CDR3: TGTGCCAGCAGTTTTTTGAGTTCGAACACTGAAGCTTTCTTT.

This chain links TRBV5-1 with TRBJ2-5; 10 nucleotides agree with TRBD2. Germline CDR1 SGHRS, CDR2 YFSETQ. The ends lost 4 bases at V and 1 base at J; junction bases unmatched: 4. The CDR3 is made up of 15 amino acids. CDR3 bases: TGCGCCAGCAGCCGGACTAGCGGATTCCAAGAGACCCAGTACTTC. It encodes CASSRTSGFQETQYF.

This clonotype was picked up many times. V gene TRBV7-3 combines with J gene TRBJ2-3; TRBD2 agrees at 15 bases. V trimming: 5 bases; J trimming: 4 bases; junction bases outside the gene matches: 4. Germline CDR1 and CDR2: SGHTA and FQGTGA. The CDR3 is made up of 16 amino acids. Here the CDR3 DNA reads TGTGCCAGCAGCCTCGGACTAGCGGGAGGGGCAGATACGCAGTATTTT. Protein sequence: CASSLGLAGGADTQYF. Drawing the rest from reference TRBV7-3 and TRBJ2-3, the complete variable domain is GAGVSQTPSNKVTEKGKYVELRCDPISGHTALYWYRQSLGQGPEFLIYFQGTGAADDSGLPNDRFFAVRPEGSVSTLKIQRTERGDSAVYLCASSLGLAGGADTQYFGPGTRLTVL.

This clonotype has a handful of counts. The rearrangement links TRBV11-2 to TRBJ2-2; no reliable D call. From germline, CDR1 is SGHAT and CDR2 FQNNGV. V was trimmed by 5 bases and J by 4 bases, leaving 5 bases between them. The CDR3 is made up of 12 amino acids. In DNA form, the CDR3 reads TGTGCCAGCAGCCAGATCACCGGGGAGCTGTTTTTT. Amino acids: CASSQITGELFF. Full variable domain (missing parts from reference TRBV11-2 and TRBJ2-2): EAGVAQSPRYKIIEKRQSVAFWCNPISGHATLYWYQQILGQGPKLLIQFQNNGVVDDSQLPKDRFSAERLKGVDSTLKIQPAKLEDSAVYLCASSQITGELFFGEGSRLTVL.

This clonotype occurred a few times. The chain combines TRBV11-3 with TRBJ2-7; tentative D call: TRBD1 (6 bases). Trimming cost V 2 bases and J 4 bases, with 9 bases left between them. The CDR3 covers 13 residues. Germline V gene sequence: CDR1 SGHNT, CDR2 YENEEA. The chain's CDR3 is CASSLLQGYEQYF. The CDR3 coding sequence is TGTGCCAGCAGCTTACTACAGGGTTACGAGCAGTACTTC.

This sequence joins TRBV12-5 and TRBJ2-1, with 9 nucleotides matching TRBD2. Trimming removed 0 bases from V and 5 bases from J; junction bases left unmatched: 8. The CDR3 is 17 residues long. The germline V gene encodes CDR1 LGHNT and CDR2 FRNRAP. This CDR3 reads CASGLVPSGRYDNEQFF. For the CDR3, the DNA is TGTGCTAGTGGTTTGGTACCGAGCGGGAGGTATGACAATGAGCAGTTCTTC.

This clonotype has only a few counts. This chain links TRBV9 with TRBJ2-3; TRBD2 agrees at 7 bases. CDR3 length: 15 residues. Germline V gene sequence: CDR1 SGDLS, CDR2 YYNGEE. Trimming removed 0 bases from V and 5 bases from J; junction bases left unmatched: 6. The CDR3 reads CASSVVGSGIDTQYF. DNA for the CDR3: TGTGCCAGCAGCGTAGTCGGGAGCGGGATAGATACGCAGTATTTT. The entire variable domain, with the rest obtained from reference TRBV9 and TRBJ2-3, is as follows: DSGVTQTPKHLITATGQRVTLRCSPRSGDLSVYWYQQSLDQGLQFLIQYYNGEERAKGNILERFSAQQFPDLHSELNLSSLELGDSALYFCASSVVGSGIDTQYFGPGTRLTVL.

V gene TRBV27 combines with J gene TRBJ2-3; 8 nucleotides agree with TRBD1. J lost 2 bases, V lost 5 bases, and 12 bases had no gene match. The CDR3 has 17 residues. Germline V lookup: CDR1 MNHEY, CDR2 SMNVEV (reference sequence). The CDR3 DNA reads as TGTGCCAGCAGTATTCGGACAGGGTATAGGGACACAGATACGCAGTATTTT. This translates into CASSIRTGYRDTDTQYF.